The present T cell receptor (beta chain) was sequenced within a study of cytomegalovirus exposure and HLA in healthy donors. Germline CDR1 MNHEY, CDR2 SMNVEV (reference sequence). This CDR3 comprises 14 residues. Trimming pared 7 bases from V and 4 bases from J, leaving 16 bases between. The PCR had 60 Vbeta and 13 Jbeta primers. Here immunoSEQ multiplex PCR was the method, and the copy in TCRdb shows in-frame clones only, minus some. The sample includes 150,000 to 200,000 clones, more than 85% seen only once; the top ten take more than 0.2%. The V call is TRBV27, the J call TRBJ2-5; the D gene is possibly TRBD2 (6 bases). Source material: PBMCs. This sequence was found in a girl less than two years old in good health and CMV-seronegative. This chain's CDR3 is CASKAQAGIETQYF. The DNA of the CDR3 is TGTGCCAGCAAGGCACAGGCGGGGATAGAGACCCAGTACTTC.